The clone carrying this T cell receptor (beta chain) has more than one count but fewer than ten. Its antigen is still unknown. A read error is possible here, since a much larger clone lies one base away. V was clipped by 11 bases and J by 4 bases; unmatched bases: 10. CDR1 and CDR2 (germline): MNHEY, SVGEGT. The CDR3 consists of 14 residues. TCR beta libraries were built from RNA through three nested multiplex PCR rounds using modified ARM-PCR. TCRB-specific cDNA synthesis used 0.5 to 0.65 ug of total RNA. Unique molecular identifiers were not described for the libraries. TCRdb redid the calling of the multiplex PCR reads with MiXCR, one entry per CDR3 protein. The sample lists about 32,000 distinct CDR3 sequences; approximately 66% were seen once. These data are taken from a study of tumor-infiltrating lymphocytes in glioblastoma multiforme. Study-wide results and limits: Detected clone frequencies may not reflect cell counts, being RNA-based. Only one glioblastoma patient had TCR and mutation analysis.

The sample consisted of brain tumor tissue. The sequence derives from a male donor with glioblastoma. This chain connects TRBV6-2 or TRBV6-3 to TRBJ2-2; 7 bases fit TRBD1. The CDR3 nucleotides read TGTGCCGGCACGAGACAGGGTGGCACCGGGGAGCTGTTTTTT. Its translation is CAGTRQGGTGELFF.